A single sample is the source of the 20 T cell receptor beta chains below, sequenced in a study of glioma-infiltrating T cells after dendritic cell vaccination. Only in-frame clones appear in the TCRdb table, and some are missing; sequencing was by immunoSEQ multiplex PCR. There are 75,000 to 95,000 clones in the sample; about 81% occur only once, and over 2% lies in the top ten. The time point denotes: after dendritic cell vaccination, including at tumor progression/relapse. This specimen consisted of blood, obtained after dendritic cell vaccination. The receptors derive from a human donor with glioblastoma.

The V and J genes are TRBV9 and TRBJ2-5; D gene unclear. Looked up from germline, CDR1 is SGDLS and CDR2 is YYNGEE. The CDR3 sequence is 12 residues long. Trimming left V 0 bases short and J 2 bases short, with 2 bases between. The CDR3 loop reads CASSVAQETQYF. The CDR3 DNA follows: TGTGCCAGCAGCGTAGCTCAAGAGACCCAGTACTTC.

The V and J genes are TRBV2 and TRBJ2-7; D not resolved. The CDR3 loop spans 12 amino acids. With 4 bases removed from V and 1 base from J, the gap between germline ends came to 5 bases. In germline, CDR1 is SNHLY, CDR2 FYNNEI. The CDR3 sequence is CASSGQSYEQYF. Here the CDR3 DNA reads TGTGCCAGCAGTGGGCAGTCCTACGAGCAGTACTTC. The entire variable domain, with the rest obtained from reference TRBV2 and TRBJ2-7, is as follows: EPEVTQTPSHQVTQMGQEVILRCVPISNHLYFYWYRQILGQKVEFLVSFYNNEISEKSEIFDDQFSVERPDGSNFTLKIRSTKLEDSAMYFCASSGQSYEQYFGPGTRLTVT.

This chain uses TRBV7-9 with TRBJ1-1; no definite D call. Trimming removed 0 bases at V and 1 base at J, with 3 bases between. The CDR3 is 13 residues long. Germline V CDR1 and CDR2: SEHNR, FQNEAQ (reference sequence). Here the CDR3 DNA reads TGTGCCAGCAGCTTAGCCCAGAACACTGAAGCTTTCTTT. Its protein is CASSLAQNTEAFF. Full variable domain (rest looked up from reference TRBV7-9 and TRBJ1-1): DTGVSQNPRHKITKRGQNVTFRCDPISEHNRLYWYRQTLGQGPEFLTYFQNEAQLEKSRLLSDRFSAERPKGSFSTLEIQRTEQGDSAMYLCASSLAQNTEAFFGQGTRLTVV.

The chain joins TRBV4-2 to TRBJ2-1, with D possibly matching TRBD2 (5 bases). This CDR3 has 16 amino acids. V shed 6 bases and J shed 6 bases, with 21 bases lying between them. CDR1 is LGHNA, CDR2 YNFKEQ, per germline. CDR3 in DNA: TGTGCCAGCAGGCTGAAAGGACTTCTAAGTCCCAATGAGCAGTTCTTC. Encoded protein: CASRLKGLLSPNEQFF.

The V call is TRBV7-9, the J call TRBJ1-2, with D perhaps matching TRBD1 (5 bases). The ends were cut back, 5 bases at V and 8 bases at J, with 12 bases in the middle. The CDR3 sequence is 12 residues long. Germline-derived CDR1 and CDR2 are SEHNR and FQNEAQ (reference sequence). The CDR3, as DNA: TGTGCCAGCAGCGCCCAGGGTGACGGCTACACCTTC. Its translation is CASSAQGDGYTF.

V and J are TRBV19 and TRBJ1-4; the match to TRBD1 covers 7 bases. V was clipped by 5 bases and J by 2 bases; unmatched bases: 8. The V gene's germline CDR1 is LNHDA and CDR2 SQIVND (reference sequence). This CDR3 region has 16 residues. CDR3 amino acids: CASSVEQGITNEKLFF. The CDR3 coding sequence is TGTGCCAGTAGTGTCGAACAGGGGATTACTAATGAAAAACTGTTTTTT.

In nucleotides, the CDR3 is TGTGCCAGCAGTTCGAACGGACAGGGCGGTCAGCCCCAGCATTTT. Translated: CASSSNGQGGQPQHF. This chain links TRBV6-5 with TRBJ1-5; 8 nucleotides match TRBD1. V gave up 4 bases and J gave up 6 bases; unmatched junction bases: 8. Germline lookup yields CDR1 MNHEY and CDR2 SVGAGI. This CDR3 is 15 amino acids long.

The CDR3 reads CASKGGRAIPEQYV. CDR3 DNA: TGTGCCAGCAAGGGCGGGAGGGCCATACCCGAGCAGTACGTC. The J gene is TRBJ2-7, the V gene TRBV6-1; 9 bases align to TRBD2. Germline V lookup: CDR1 MNHNS, CDR2 SASEGT. J lost 6 bases, V lost 7 bases, and 10 bases had no gene match. The CDR3 is 14 amino acids.

The genes are TRBV5-1 and TRBJ2-3, with 8 bases that match TRBD1. The V and J ends lost 0 bases and 5 bases, in that order; junction bases with no gene match: 5. Germline V lookup: CDR1 SGHRS, CDR2 YFSETQ. The CDR3 is 15 amino acids. DNA for the CDR3: TGCGCCAGCAGCTTGGTGACAGGGGTAAAAGATACGCAGTATTTT. Protein product: CASSLVTGVKDTQYF.

This clone was observed once. This chain joins TRBV6-5 and TRBJ1-2, with D possibly matching TRBD1 (5 bases). Germline V gene data show CDR1 as MNHEY and CDR2 as SVGAGI. The CDR3 contains 13 residues. Trimming pared 7 bases from V and 4 bases from J, leaving 13 bases between. The CDR3 loop is CASTWGDLYGYTF. CDR3 DNA sequence: TGTGCCAGCACCTGGGGGGACCTCTATGGCTACACCTTC.

This sequence joins TRBV19 and TRBJ2-7; 9 bases match TRBD1. The CDR3 is made up of 15 amino acids. Looked up from germline, CDR1 is LNHDA and CDR2 is SQIVND (reference sequence). V lost 5 bases, J lost 4 bases, and 9 bases stayed unmatched. The CDR3 loop is CASSARAGTGYEQYV. CDR3 sequence (DNA): TGTGCCAGTAGTGCCCGGGCCGGGACAGGGTACGAGCAGTACGTC.

CDR3 in amino acids: CASSLAGTGHEQFF. The CDR3 DNA follows: TGCGCCAGCAGCCTGGCCGGGACAGGGCATGAGCAGTTCTTC. This chain joins TRBV5-1 and TRBJ2-1, with 9 bases fitting TRBD1. The CDR3 runs 14 residues. The germline V gene encodes CDR1 SGHRS and CDR2 YFSETQ. The V segment lost 4 bases and the J segment 8 bases; nucleotides outside the gene matches: 7. The full variable domain, completed using reference TRBV5-1 and TRBJ2-1, is KAGVTQTPRYLIKTRGQQVTLSCSPISGHRSVSWYQQTPGQGLQFLFEYFSETQRNKGNFPGRFSGRQFSNSRSEMNVSTLELGDSALYLCASSLAGTGHEQFFGPGTRLTVL.

Concerning this clone: The CDR3 ends on some other residue instead of the conserved phenylalanine or tryptophan, so this is likely a read error. The gene calls are TRBV5-1 and TRBJ2-7; 9 bases match TRBD2. The CDR3 runs 15 residues. Germline CDR1 SGHRS, CDR2 YFSETQ. Trimming cost V 5 bases and J 5 bases; bases outside gene matches: 11. CDR3 coding DNA: TGCGCCAGCAGTTACGGGACTAGCCTGGACCACGAGCAGTACGCC. Its protein product is CASSYGTSLDHEQYA.

The CDR3 is CASIPRQLNTEAFF. CDR3 nucleotide sequence: TGTGCCAGCATCCCTAGGCAACTGAACACTGAAGCTTTCTTT. V usage is TRBV2 and J usage is TRBJ1-1; D call uncertain. Looked up from germline, CDR1 is SNHLY and CDR2 is FYNNEI. Trimming stripped 7 bases from V and 0 bases from J, with 12 bases between. The CDR3 is 14 residues long.

The V gene is TRBV5-1, the J gene TRBJ2-7; tentative D call: TRBD1 (7 bases). The CDR3 runs 17 residues. Germline values: CDR1 SGHRS, CDR2 YFSETQ. Trimming cost V 0 bases and J 2 bases, with 18 bases left between them. Here the CDR3 reads CASSLGQGGKATYEQYF. The CDR3 DNA reads TGCGCCAGCAGCTTGGGACAGGGAGGAAAGGCGACCTACGAGCAGTACTTC.

This sequence joins TRBV11-2 and TRBJ1-2; D is perhaps TRBD1 (5 bases). The CDR3 consists of 13 residues. The V gene's germline CDR1 is SGHAT and CDR2 FQNNGV. V shed 0 bases and J shed 10 bases, with 12 bases lying between them. The CDR3 loop reads CASSLEGHRSYTF. DNA of the CDR3: TGTGCCAGCAGCTTAGAAGGGCACAGGTCCTACACCTTC. The full variable domain, rest sourced from reference TRBV11-2 and TRBJ1-2, is EAGVAQSPRYKIIEKRQSVAFWCNPISGHATLYWYQQILGQGPKLLIQFQNNGVVDDSQLPKDRFSAERLKGVDSTLKIQPAKLEDSAVYLCASSLEGHRSYTFGSGTRLTVV.

This chain links TRBV9 with TRBJ2-1; D unresolved. The germline CDR1 and CDR2 sequences are SGDLS and YYNGEE. Trimming shortened V by 0 bases and J by 0 bases, and 10 bases separated the two germline ends. The CDR3 has 16 amino acids. CDR3 protein: CASSVAGRSSYNEQFF. DNA of the CDR3: TGTGCCAGCAGCGTAGCAGGTAGAAGCTCCTACAATGAGCAGTTCTTC.

The DNA for the CDR3 is TGTGCCAGCAGCTTAAGCCCAGGCTCCTCCAGGAATAACTATGGCTACACCTTC. Its protein product is CASSLSPGSSRNNYGYTF. The chain is built from TRBV13 and TRBJ1-2; no definite D call. Germline values: CDR1 PRHDT, CDR2 FYEKMQ (reference sequence). V was cut by 2 bases and J by 1 base, with 20 bases left in between. This CDR3 comprises 18 residues.

The gene calls are TRBV6-1 and TRBJ2-2; 11 nucleotides line up with TRBD2. Trimming at V came to 0 bases and at J to 3 bases, leaving 3 bases not matched to a gene. Germline CDR1 is MNHNS and CDR2 is SASEGT. The CDR3 totals 17 residues. CDR3 region: CASSEAGGLADTGELFF. The CDR3 nucleotides read TGTGCCAGCAGTGAAGCCGGGGGACTAGCGGACACCGGGGAGCTGTTTTTT.

In this sample, this clone turned up a few times. V gene TRBV2 combines with J gene TRBJ1-1; D remains ambiguous. This CDR3 has 15 residues. Germline CDR1 is SNHLY and CDR2 is FYNNEI. Between the trimmed V and J ends, which lost 0 bases and 3 bases, there was a span of 11 bases. This CDR3 is CASSEAAGKDTEAFF. The CDR3 DNA reads TGTGCCAGCAGTGAAGCGGCGGGTAAGGACACTGAAGCTTTCTTT. The variable domain in full, completed from reference TRBV2 and TRBJ1-1, reads EPEVTQTPSHQVTQMGQEVILRCVPISNHLYFYWYRQILGQKVEFLVSFYNNEISEKSEIFDDQFSVERPDGSNFTLKIRSTKLEDSAMYFCASSEAAGKDTEAFFGQGTRLTVV.